A selection of T cell receptor beta chains follows, all from one sample in a study of metastatic and nonmetastatic thyroid tumors. TCRdb used MiXCR to call clones anew from the PCR reads. This sample has about 20,000 clones, with 24% found just once. The sample was tumor tissue. The receptor set was obtained from a female donor with papillary thyroid cancer or a benign thyroid nodule (not recorded which). Some clones in this sample may be carry-over from other donors' samples. The CDR3 runs from the conserved cysteine through the conserved F or W. A D gene is named only where the DNA matches it firmly. Some rows mark clone size as missing; the rest say once, few, many or name a class of expanded clone.

CASSYSTGAWETQYF | TGTGCCAGCAGTTACTCGACAGGTGCTTGGGAGACCCAGTACTTC | medium-sized | NA | TRBJ2-5 | TRBV6-2/TRBV6-3
CASSQGKGAVEQFF | TGCGCCAGCAGCCAAGGGAAGGGTGCGGTTGAGCAGTTCTTC | NA | NA | TRBJ2-1 | TRBV4-3
CSARDRQGAGETQYF | TGCAGTGCTAGAGATCGACAGGGGGCCGGGGAGACCCAGTACTTC | many | TRBD1 | TRBJ2-5 | TRBV20-1
CASSRDTGELFF | TGCGCCAGCAGCCGGGACACCGGGGAGCTGTTTTTT | many | NA | TRBJ2-2 | TRBV5-1
CSAREGGTGGSYEQYF | TGCAGTGCTAGAGAAGGTGGCACAGGGGGATCCTACGAGCAGTACTTC | NA | TRBD1 | TRBJ2-7 | TRBV20-1
CASRRGTLNEQYF | TGTGCCAGCAGGAGGGGGACGCTGAACGAGCAGTACTTC | medium-sized | NA | TRBJ2-7 | TRBV28
CASRADASGDNVLTF | TGTGCCAGCAGGGCCGACGCATCTGGGGACAACGTCCTGACTTTC | few | NA | TRBJ2-6 | TRBV2
CASSVLGGDTQYF | TGTGCCAGCAGCGTCCTCGGAGGGGATACGCAGTATTTT | many | NA | TRBJ2-3 | TRBV9
CASTNSRESSYNEQFF | TGTGCCAGCACCAACTCTCGGGAGTCTTCCTACAATGAGCAGTTCTTC | NA | NA | TRBJ2-1 | TRBV12-3/TRBV12-4
CSAIAGGTDTQYF | TGCAGTGCTATAGCGGGAGGGACAGATACGCAGTATTTT | many | TRBD2 | TRBJ2-3 | TRBV20-1
CASSQGGLAGSEQFF | TGCGCCAGCAGCCAAGGGGGACTAGCGGGAAGTGAGCAGTTCTTC | many | TRBD2 | TRBJ2-1 | TRBV4-1
CASTHRGQNTEAFF | TGTGCCAGCACCCACAGGGGGCAGAACACTGAAGCTTTCTTT | few | TRBD1 | TRBJ1-1 | TRBV6-1
CASSSYSLGADTQYF | TGTGCCAGCAGTTCATACTCTCTGGGGGCGGATACGCAGTATTTT | NA | NA | TRBJ2-3 | TRBV7-3
CASSLLGRGRGNEQFF | TGTGCCAGCAGCCTTCTCGGTCGGGGGCGAGGCAATGAGCAGTTCTTC | NA | NA | TRBJ2-1 | TRBV6-8
CASRTWSNTEAFF | TGTGCCAGCAGGACATGGAGCAACACTGAAGCTTTCTTT | few | NA | TRBJ1-1 | TRBV6-1
CASSPSGSNEQFF | TGTGCCAGCTCACCTAGCGGGAGCAATGAGCAGTTCTTC | NA | TRBD2 | TRBJ2-1 | TRBV18
CSACRTANTEAFF | TGCAGCGCCTGCCGGACAGCGAACACTGAAGCTTTCTTT | many | NA | TRBJ1-1 | TRBV29-1
CASSLMLPRKGNEQFF | TGTGCCAGCAGTTTAATGCTGCCCCGAAAAGGCAATGAGCAGTTCTTC | NA | NA | TRBJ2-1 | TRBV12-3/TRBV12-4
CAWSTDVDYNEQFF | TGTGCCTGGAGTACGGACGTGGACTACAATGAGCAGTTCTTC | once | NA | TRBJ2-1 | TRBV30
CASSLMGSTGELFF | TGTGCCAGCAGCTTAATGGGCTCCACCGGGGAGCTGTTTTTT | many | NA | TRBJ2-2 | TRBV11-2
CASSLAQGLNEKLFF | TGTGCCAGCAGCTTAGCCCAGGGCCTTAATGAAAAACTGTTTTTT | many | NA | TRBJ1-4 | TRBV7-8
CASRIDGNQPQHF | TGTGCCAGCAGAATAGATGGAAATCAGCCCCAGCATTTT | many | NA | TRBJ1-5 | TRBV6-1
CASGDGNEQFF | TGTGCCAGCGGGGACGGAAATGAGCAGTTCTTC | NA | NA | TRBJ2-1 | TRBV3-1
CASSPTSGQGSYEQYF | TGCGCCAGCAGCCCGACGTCCGGACAGGGGTCATACGAGCAGTACTTC | NA | TRBD1 | TRBJ2-7 | TRBV5-1
CSAKEGGGPSQYF | TGCAGTGCCAAGGAGGGAGGCGGGCCCTCGCAGTATTTT | few | NA | TRBJ2-3 | TRBV20-1
CASSSPLGYEQYF | TGTGCCAGCAGTAGCCCCCTGGGCTACGAGCAGTACTTC | medium-sized | NA | TRBJ2-7 | TRBV6-1
CASSLSWTGAYEQYF | TGTGCCAGCAGTCTCTCCTGGACAGGAGCCTACGAGCAGTACTTC | many | TRBD1 | TRBJ2-7 | TRBV5-8
CSARVSARYNEQFF | TGCAGTGCTAGAGTCTCAGCGCGCTACAATGAGCAGTTCTTC | medium-sized | NA | TRBJ2-1 | TRBV20-1
CASSEEGSTGELFF | TGTGCCAGCAGTGAGGAAGGGAGCACAGGGGAGCTGTTTTTT | NA | NA | TRBJ2-2 | TRBV6-4
CASSWEHRGEKLFF | TGCGCCAGCAGCTGGGAACACAGGGGTGAAAAACTGTTTTTT | many | TRBD1 | TRBJ1-4 | TRBV5-1
CASSLQGANDQFF | TGTGCCAGCAGCTTACAGGGGGCGAATGATCAGTTCTTC | NA | TRBD1 | TRBJ2-1 | TRBV9
CASSTLAGESEQFF | TGTGCCAGCAGTACCCTAGCGGGAGAAAGTGAGCAGTTCTTC | NA | TRBD2 | TRBJ2-1 | TRBV28
CSAADVVGNQGNTIYF | TGCAGTGCTGCCGACGTGGTCGGGAATCAAGGAAACACCATATATTTT | NA | NA | TRBJ1-3 | TRBV20-1
CASSFHRRGLAVSSYNEQFF | TGTGCCAGCAGTTTCCATAGAAGAGGACTAGCGGTAAGCTCCTACAATGAGCAGTTCTTC | many | TRBD2 | TRBJ2-1 | TRBV12-3/TRBV12-4
CASSEDRSSNYGYTF | TGTGCCAGCAGTGAAGACAGGTCCTCTAACTATGGCTACACCTTC | medium-sized | NA | TRBJ1-2 | TRBV6-1
CASWDMDYEQYF | TGTGCCAGCTGGGACATGGACTACGAGCAGTACTTC | few | NA | TRBJ2-7 | TRBV6-4
CASSRQWAGYEQYF | TGTGCCAGCAGCCGACAGTGGGCCGGGTACGAGCAGTACTTC | few | NA | TRBJ2-7 | TRBV27
CASSWTGGEKLFF | TGTGCCAGCAGCTGGACAGGGGGTGAAAAACTGTTTTTT | many | TRBD1 | TRBJ1-4 | TRBV5-4
CASSRLAGGFEQFF | TGTGCCAGCAGTAGACTAGCGGGAGGATTCGAGCAGTTCTTC | few | TRBD2 | TRBJ2-1 | TRBV6-2/TRBV6-3
CASSHTSNTAAEAFF | TGTGCCAGCAGCCATACCAGCAACACTGCTGCTGAAGCTTTCTTT | many | NA | TRBJ1-1 | TRBV3-1
CASSFLGGNIQYF | TGTGCCAGCAGTTTCCTAGGGGGAAACATTCAGTACTTC | medium-sized | NA | TRBJ2-4 | TRBV28
CASSLSTRGRLAGGNEQFF | TGTGCCAGCAGCTTAAGTACCCGAGGCCGACTAGCGGGAGGCAATGAGCAGTTCTTC | NA | TRBD2 | TRBJ2-1 | TRBV7-3
CASRDDRGSPLHF | TGTGCCAGCAGGGATGATCGGGGTTCACCCCTCCACTTT | NA | NA | TRBJ1-6 | TRBV2
CASRQRLAGDNEQFF | TGTGCCAGCAGACAACGACTAGCGGGAGACAATGAGCAGTTCTTC | few | TRBD2 | TRBJ2-1 | TRBV6-1
CASSDSTDTQYF | TGTGCCAGCAGCGACAGCACAGATACGCAGTATTTT | many | NA | TRBJ2-3 | TRBV6-2/TRBV6-3
CASSRTSGSALSSYEQYF | TGTGCCAGCAGCCGGACTAGCGGGAGCGCCCTAAGCTCCTACGAGCAGTACTTC | many | TRBD2 | TRBJ2-7 | TRBV4-2
CASTQTYRGSYEQYF | TGTGCCAGCACCCAAACGTACAGAGGGTCCTACGAGCAGTACTTC | NA | NA | TRBJ2-7 | TRBV6-1
CAWSVGYEQYF | TGTGCCTGGAGTGTAGGGTACGAGCAGTACTTC | NA | NA | TRBJ2-7 | TRBV30
CASLLYPGSYNEQFF | TGTGCCAGTCTTCTTTACCCGGGCTCCTACAATGAGCAGTTCTTC | few | NA | TRBJ2-1 | TRBV6-2/TRBV6-3
CASAGLPLANSYEQYF | TGTGCCAGCGCGGGTCTACCACTGGCCAACTCCTACGAGCAGTACTTC | few | NA | TRBJ2-7 | TRBV6-2/TRBV6-3
CASSQGRSSYEQYF | TGCGCCAGCAGCCAGGGACGGAGCTCCTACGAGCAGTACTTC | many | NA | TRBJ2-7 | TRBV4-1
CASGSQGLPNTEAFF | TGTGCCAGCGGCTCCCAGGGTTTACCGAACACTGAAGCTTTCTTT | NA | NA | TRBJ1-1 | TRBV6-1
CASSRRGALPGYEQFF | TGTGCCAGCAGCCGCCGAGGCGCCCTACCAGGCTATGAGCAGTTCTTC | NA | NA | TRBJ2-1 | TRBV7-6
CSATTDRNYNEQFF | TGCAGTGCTACCACGGACAGGAACTACAATGAGCAGTTCTTC | NA | TRBD1 | TRBJ2-1 | TRBV20-1
CASSLEGGGYAF | TGCGCCAGCAGCTTGGAAGGTGGTGGCTACGCCTTC | NA | NA | TRBJ1-2 | TRBV5-1
CASNTGANVLTF | TGTGCCAGCAATACTGGGGCCAACGTCCTGACTTTC | medium-sized | NA | TRBJ2-6 | TRBV6-2/TRBV6-3
CASRKRTSGAYEQYF | TGTGCCAGCCGAAAAAGGACTAGCGGCGCTTACGAGCAGTACTTC | many | TRBD2 | TRBJ2-7 | TRBV12-3/TRBV12-4
CASSQGSGRYNNEQFF | TGTGCCAGCAGCCAGGGGAGCGGGAGATACAACAATGAGCAGTTCTTC | NA | TRBD2 | TRBJ2-1 | TRBV14
CASSLGGRNEQFF | TGCGCCAGCAGCTTGGGCGGGCGCAATGAGCAGTTCTTC | NA | NA | TRBJ2-1 | TRBV5-1